Given below is one TCR beta chain in context. Its antigen is currently unknown. This record belongs to a study of T cell responses to AZD1222 COVID-19 vaccine. Study-level findings and limits: Seropositive AZD1222 recipients at baseline numbered only six or seven. White British donors predominated, females outnumbered males, and clonal diversity was possibly underestimated.

Between the trimmed V and J ends, which lost 1 base and 2 bases, there was a span of 15 bases. There are 16 residues in the CDR3. CDR1 and CDR2 (germline): SGHDT, YYEEEE. Profiled with immunoSEQ multiplex PCR; TCRdb holds only in-frame clones, not every one. Counted here are about 130,000 clones, around 92% occurring once; the ten biggest clones make up about 1.9%. The chain is built from TRBV5-6 and TRBJ1-2, with D unresolved. This clonotype was sampled from an adult in good health. This sample comprised peripheral blood, obtained on day 0 of AZD1222 vaccination. Here the CDR3 reads CASSLLSADLNYGYTF. In nucleotides, the CDR3 is TGTGCCAGCAGCTTGTTGTCAGCAGACCTAAACTATGGCTACACCTTC.